This T cell receptor beta chain was retrieved from a study of T cell responses to AZD1222 COVID-19 vaccine. Study-level points and caveats: White British people made up most donors, females outnumbered males, and clonal diversity was possibly underestimated. Of the AZD1222 recipients, only 6 or 7 were seropositive at baseline. Vaccine-related CD4 TCRs covered spike, predominating at 160-218 and 743-854.

In regard to this clone: Its antigen remains unidentified.

This CDR3 is 14 amino acids long. CDR1 and CDR2 from the germline V gene are SNHLY and FYNNEI. With 7 bases clipped from V and 6 bases from J, the junction kept 11 bases outside the gene matches. The protocol was immunoSEQ multiplex PCR, while the TCRdb copy is restricted to in-frame clones and leaves out a portion. The sample consists of 100,000 or so clones, over 90% of them appearing once. The sequence was collected from an adult in good health. V and J are TRBV2 and TRBJ2-7; 8 bases agree with TRBD1. Source: peripheral blood, taken on day 0 of AZD1222 vaccination. The CDR3 reads CASKDRAAAPEQYF. For the CDR3, the DNA is TGTGCCAGCAAGGACAGGGCCGCCGCCCCCGAGCAGTACTTC.